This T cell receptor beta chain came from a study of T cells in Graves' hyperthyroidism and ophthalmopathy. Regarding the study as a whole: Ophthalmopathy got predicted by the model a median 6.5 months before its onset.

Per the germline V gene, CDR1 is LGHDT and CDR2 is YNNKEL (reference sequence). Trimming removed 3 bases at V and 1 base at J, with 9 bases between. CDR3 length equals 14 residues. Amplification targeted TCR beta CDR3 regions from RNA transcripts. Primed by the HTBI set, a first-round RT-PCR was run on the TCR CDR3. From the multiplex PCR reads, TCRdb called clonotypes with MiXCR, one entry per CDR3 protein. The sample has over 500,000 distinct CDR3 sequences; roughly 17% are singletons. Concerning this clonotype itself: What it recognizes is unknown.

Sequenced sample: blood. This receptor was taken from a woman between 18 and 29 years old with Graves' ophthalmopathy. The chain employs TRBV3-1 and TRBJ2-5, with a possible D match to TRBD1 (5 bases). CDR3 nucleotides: TGTGCCAGCAGCCAGGCAGGGCGCCAAGAGACCCAGTACTTC. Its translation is CASSQAGRQETQYF.